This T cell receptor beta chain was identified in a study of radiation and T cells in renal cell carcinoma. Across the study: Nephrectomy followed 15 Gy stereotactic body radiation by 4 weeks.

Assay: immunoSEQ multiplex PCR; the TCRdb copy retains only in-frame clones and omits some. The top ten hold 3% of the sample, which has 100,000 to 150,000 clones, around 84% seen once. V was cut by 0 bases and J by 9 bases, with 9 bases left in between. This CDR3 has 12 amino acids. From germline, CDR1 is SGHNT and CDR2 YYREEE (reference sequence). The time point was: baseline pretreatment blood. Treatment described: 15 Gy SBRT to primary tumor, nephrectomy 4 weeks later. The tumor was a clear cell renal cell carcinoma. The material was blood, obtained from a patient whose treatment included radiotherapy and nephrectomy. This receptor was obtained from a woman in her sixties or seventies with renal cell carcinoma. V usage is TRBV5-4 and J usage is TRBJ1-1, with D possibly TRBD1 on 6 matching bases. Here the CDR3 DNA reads TGTGCCAGCAGCTTGGGGGGGGCCCAAGCTTTCTTT. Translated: CASSLGGAQAFF.